The 29 T cell receptor beta chains below all came from one sample that was sequenced in a study of blood T cell repertoires in COVID-19. TCRdb's copy holds only in-frame clones and misses some; the assay was immunoSEQ multiplex PCR. Here the sample spans about 180,000 clones, around nine tenths being singletons. The sequencing input was peripheral blood. The receptors here all came from a woman aged 70-85 years with COVID-19, enrolled during active disease.

The gene calls are TRBV4-1 and TRBJ2-2; D unresolved. Germline V gene sequence: CDR1 MGHRA, CDR2 YSYEKL. V was cut by 2 bases and J by 5 bases, with 6 bases left in between. This CDR3 comprises 13 residues. CDR3 coding DNA: TGCGCCAGCAGCCAATTGCGGACCGGGGAGCTGTTTTTT. Amino acids: CASSQLRTGELFF.

V and J are TRBV6-5 and TRBJ2-5, with 11 bases identical to TRBD2. This CDR3 has 16 amino acids. After removal of 4 bases from V and 1 base from J, the junction contained 5 bases not matched to a gene. Per germline, CDR1 MNHEY and CDR2 SVGAGI. The CDR3 DNA follows: TGTGCCAGCAGTTTCCCTAGCGGGAGGTCCCAAGAGACCCAGTACTTC. It yields the protein CASSFPSGRSQETQYF.

The chain has TRBV5-4 and TRBJ2-7; D remains ambiguous. This CDR3 contains 13 residues. Germline CDR1 reads SGHNT; CDR2 reads YYREEE (reference sequence). V dropped 1 base and J dropped 2 bases, with 7 bases sitting between them. Here the CDR3 reads CASSLLGAYEQYF. DNA of the CDR3: TGTGCCAGCAGCTTGTTAGGAGCCTACGAGCAGTACTTC. Full variable domain (remainder filled in from reference TRBV5-4 and TRBJ2-7): ETGVTQSPTHLIKTRGQQVTLRCSSQSGHNTVSWYQQALGQGPQFIFQYYREEENGRGNFPPRFSGLQFPNYSSELNVNALELDDSALYLCASSLLGAYEQYFGPGTRLTVT.

V gene TRBV18 combines with J gene TRBJ1-2, with a possible D match to TRBD1 (6 bases). Per germline, CDR1 KGHSH and CDR2 LQKENI. Trimming shortened V by 1 base and J by 6 bases, and 15 bases separated the two germline ends. The CDR3 loop spans 15 amino acids. In DNA form, the CDR3 reads TGTGCCAGCTCACCACTCGTAGACAGGCGGGATGGCTACACCTTC. Its protein is CASSPLVDRRDGYTF.

The chain is built from TRBV29-1 and TRBJ2-1, with no clear D. Trimming removed 4 bases from V and 6 bases from J, with 16 bases in between. This CDR3 contains 14 residues. The germline CDR1 and CDR2 sequences are SQVTM and ANQGSEA. CDR3 region: CSVARQVLGNEQFF. DNA of the CDR3: TGCAGCGTTGCTCGCCAGGTATTAGGCAATGAGCAGTTCTTC.

This chain uses TRBV5-1 with TRBJ2-1, with TRBD1 matching 7 bases. With 2 bases clipped from V and 3 bases from J, the junction kept 2 bases outside the gene matches. This CDR3 spans 14 amino acids. Germline lookup yields CDR1 SGHRS and CDR2 YFSETQ. In DNA form, the CDR3 reads TGCGCCAGCAGCTTAGGACAGGACTACAATGAGCAGTTCTTC. Translation: CASSLGQDYNEQFF.

The V and J genes are TRBV29-1 and TRBJ2-5; D possibly corresponds to TRBD2 (6 bases). Germline CDR1 is SQVTM and CDR2 is ANQGSEA. The CDR3 extends over 11 amino acids. CDR3 in DNA: TGCACCGTCGGGAGTGCAGAGACCCAGTACTTC. This gives the protein CTVGSAETQYF.

The chain is built from TRBV27 and TRBJ1-2; D perhaps matches TRBD1 (5 bases). Trimming cost V 6 bases and J 4 bases, with 15 bases left between them. Germline loops: CDR1 MNHEY, CDR2 SMNVEV (reference sequence). This CDR3 is built from 14 residues. CDR3 bases: TGTGCCAGCAGACCCAGGGTGGACGGCTATGGCTACACCTTC. This gives the protein CASRPRVDGYGYTF.

This rearrangement joins TRBV10-3 to TRBJ1-3, with 10 bases aligning to TRBD1. V was pared by 10 bases and J by 2 bases, with 2 bases of the junction left unmatched. This CDR3 has 13 amino acids. Germline V CDR1 and CDR2: ENHRY, SYGVKD. CDR3: CATDRGTGNTIYF. The CDR3 DNA sequence: TGTGCCACGGACAGGGGGACTGGAAACACCATATATTTT.

V is TRBV6-2 or TRBV6-3 and J is TRBJ2-1; 9 bases match TRBD1. The germline V gene has CDR1 MNHEY and CDR2 SVGEGT. The V gene end was trimmed by 6 bases and the J gene end by 8 bases; junction bases not matched to a gene: 11. There are 15 residues in the CDR3. DNA for the CDR3: TGTGCCAGCAGCGACTCCGGGACAGGGAGATATGAGCAGTTCTTC. This translates into CASSDSGTGRYEQFF.

This rearrangement joins TRBV4-2 to TRBJ2-5, with 9 bases identical to TRBD2. Germline V gene data show CDR1 as LGHNA and CDR2 as YNFKEQ. The V segment lost 1 base and the J segment 3 bases; nucleotides outside the gene matches: 0. This CDR3 region has 14 residues. The CDR3 spells CASSQGLAEETQYF. The CDR3 DNA is TGTGCCAGCAGCCAAGGACTAGCGGAAGAGACCCAGTACTTC.

The chain employs TRBV29-1 and TRBJ2-7; TRBD1 agrees at 9 bases. CDR1 SQVTM and CDR2 ANQGSEA come from the germline V gene. The CDR3 sequence is 12 residues long. V lost 8 bases, J lost 1 base, and 3 bases stayed unmatched. CDR3: CSTGTGSYEQYF. In nucleotides, the CDR3 is TGCAGCACCGGGACAGGGTCCTACGAGCAGTACTTC.

V gene TRBV18 combines with J gene TRBJ1-2; D is ambiguous. CDR1 and CDR2 (germline): KGHSH, LQKENI. Trimming took 4 bases from V and 2 from J, leaving 11 bases between them. The CDR3 totals 14 residues. The CDR3 DNA is TGTGCCAGCTCACGCTCGGGGATAAACTATGGCTACACCTTC. This gives the protein CASSRSGINYGYTF.

Of note for this clone: This specimen includes other DNA sequences encoding the same CDR3. The rearrangement uses TRBV7-9 and TRBJ1-3, with no clear D. Trimming removed 7 bases at V and 1 base at J, with 11 bases between. The CDR3 contains 14 residues. Germline V gene sequence: CDR1 SEHNR, CDR2 FQNEAQ (reference sequence). This chain's CDR3 is CASKREGSGNTIYF. The CDR3 region has the DNA TGTGCCAGCAAGCGTGAGGGTTCTGGAAACACCATATATTTT.

The CDR3 coding sequence is TGTGCCAGCAGCCTCTTGGCGGGTACCTACAATGAGCAGTTCTTC. Translation: CASSLLAGTYNEQFF. The chain uses TRBV7-9 and TRBJ2-1; a weak D match, TRBD2 (5 bases). This CDR3 is built from 15 residues. Germline V lookup: CDR1 SEHNR, CDR2 FQNEAQ (reference sequence). Trimming cost V 5 bases and J 2 bases, with 13 bases left between them. Full variable domain (remainder filled in from reference TRBV7-9 and TRBJ2-1): DTGVSQNPRHKITKRGQNVTFRCDPISEHNRLYWYRQTLGQGPEFLTYFQNEAQLEKSRLLSDRFSAERPKGSFSTLEIQRTEQGDSAMYLCASSLLAGTYNEQFFGPGTRLTVL.

This sequence joins TRBV2 and TRBJ1-6, with 9 bases aligning to TRBD1. There are 15 residues in the CDR3. The V gene end was trimmed by 6 bases and the J gene end by 6 bases; junction bases not matched to a gene: 6. Germline V gene lookup returns CDR1 SNHLY and CDR2 FYNNEI. The CDR3 DNA reads TGTGCCAGCAGCATACAGGGGGCTAGTAATTCACCCCTCCACTTT. It translates to CASSIQGASNSPLHF.

This chain joins TRBV19 and TRBJ1-5; D perhaps matches TRBD1 (6 bases). Germline CDR1 and CDR2: LNHDA and SQIVND (reference sequence). The CDR3 covers 14 residues. V was shortened by 7 bases and J by 7 bases, with 17 bases between the two germline ends. The CDR3 is CASKSYRVDQPQHF. The CDR3 DNA is TGTGCCAGTAAATCGTACAGGGTTGACCAGCCCCAGCATTTT.

The chain couples TRBV7-9 to TRBJ1-4; D might be TRBD1 (5 bases). Looked up from germline, CDR1 is SEHNR and CDR2 is FQNEAQ (reference sequence). V was trimmed by 1 base and J by 7 bases, leaving 7 bases between them. This CDR3 has 13 amino acids. CDR3 loop: CASSLGRGEKLFF. Here the CDR3 DNA reads TGTGCCAGCAGCTTAGGGAGGGGTGAAAAACTGTTTTTT.

This chain joins TRBV5-1 and TRBJ2-1, with D possibly being TRBD1 (6 bases). With 1 base removed from V and 8 bases from J, the gap between germline ends came to 16 bases. Germline V CDR1 and CDR2: SGHRS, YFSETQ. The CDR3 contains 15 residues. CDR3 nucleotide sequence: TGCGCCAGCAGCTTGCAACAGGGCTCGTACGATGAGCAGTTCTTC. This encodes CASSLQQGSYDEQFF.

The chain couples TRBV11-3 to TRBJ2-7; 7 bases are a match to TRBD1. The CDR3 length is 12 residues. Germline values: CDR1 SGHNT, CDR2 YENEEA. The ends lost 5 bases at V and 5 bases at J; junction bases unmatched: 3. The CDR3, as DNA: TGTGCCAGCAGCACACAGGGGCACGAGCAGTACTTC. It translates to CASSTQGHEQYF. The whole variable domain, filled in from reference TRBV11-3 and TRBJ2-7, reads EAGVVQSPRYKIIEKKQPVAFWCNPISGHNTLYWYLQNLGQGPELLIRYENEEAVDDSQLPKDRFSAERLKGVDSTLKIQPAELGDSAVYLCASSTQGHEQYFGPGTRLTVT.

V gene TRBV5-1 combines with J gene TRBJ1-6; 8 nucleotides align to TRBD1. V shed 4 bases and J 7 bases; nucleotides not matched to a gene: 10. Germline V lookup: CDR1 SGHRS, CDR2 YFSETQ. The CDR3 totals 16 residues. CDR3 region: CASSPYGQGTNSPLHF. CDR3 nucleotide sequence: TGCGCCAGCAGCCCCTACGGACAGGGTACCAATTCACCCCTCCACTTT.

The rearrangement joins TRBV3-1 (or the pseudogene TRBV3-2) to TRBJ2-7; D call uncertain. The CDR3 extends over 13 amino acids. Trimming pared 5 bases from V and 3 bases from J, leaving 11 bases between. Germline V gene data show CDR1 as LGHDT and CDR2 as YNNKEL (reference sequence). The CDR3 DNA reads TGTGCCAGCAGCAAACTACCTAGCTACGAGCAGTACTTC. Amino acid sequence: CASSKLPSYEQYF.

The rearrangement links TRBV15 to TRBJ2-5; D is undetermined. This CDR3 contains 13 residues. The V end lost 0 bases, the J end lost 5 bases, and 7 bases lay between the germline ends. Looked up from germline, CDR1 is LNHNV and CDR2 is YYDKDF (reference sequence). CDR3 sequence reads: CATSRDPRETQYF. The DNA for the CDR3 is TGTGCCACCAGCAGAGATCCTCGGGAGACCCAGTACTTC.

The V and J genes are TRBV4-2 and TRBJ2-1, with TRBD2 identical over 12 bases. The CDR3 runs 18 residues. CDR1 and CDR2 (germline): LGHNA, YNFKEQ. The V segment lost 1 base and the J segment 0 bases; nucleotides outside the gene matches: 4. CDR3 coding DNA: TGTGCCAGCAGCCAAGGCCTAGCGGGAGGGAGCTCCTACAATGAGCAGTTCTTC. Its translation: CASSQGLAGGSSYNEQFF.

V usage is TRBV4-1 and J usage is TRBJ2-3, with 10 bases matching TRBD1. The germline gives CDR1 MGHRA, CDR2 YSYEKL. Trimming took 3 bases from V and 5 from J; bases not matched to a gene: 11. The CDR3 is 17 amino acids. The CDR3 sequence: CASSHQSGTGVGDTQYF. CDR3 sequence (DNA): TGCGCCAGCAGCCACCAATCCGGGACAGGGGTTGGAGATACGCAGTATTTT.

The chain combines TRBV27 with TRBJ1-1, with a weak D call TRBD1 (5 bases). The CDR3 is made up of 14 amino acids. The V end was cut by 3 bases, the J end by 2 bases, with 10 bases between. From germline, CDR1 is MNHEY and CDR2 SMNVEV (reference sequence). CDR3 sequence reads: CASSFRAPNTEAFF. CDR3 sequence (DNA): TGTGCCAGCAGTTTCAGGGCTCCTAACACTGAAGCTTTCTTT.

The rearrangement joins TRBV5-1 to TRBJ1-1, with 10 bases identical to TRBD1. The CDR3 totals 16 residues. Trimming at V came to 4 bases and at J to 5 bases, leaving 11 bases not matched to a gene. Germline assignment: CDR1 SGHRS and CDR2 YFSETQ. The CDR3 DNA sequence: TGCGCCAGCAGCCCTGGGAGGGGACAGGGGAAAACTGAAGCTTTCTTT. It encodes CASSPGRGQGKTEAFF. Drawing the rest from reference TRBV5-1 and TRBJ1-1, the complete variable domain is KAGVTQTPRYLIKTRGQQVTLSCSPISGHRSVSWYQQTPGQGLQFLFEYFSETQRNKGNFPGRFSGRQFSNSRSEMNVSTLELGDSALYLCASSPGRGQGKTEAFFGQGTRLTVV.

The chain uses TRBV28 and TRBJ2-3, with D tentatively TRBD1 (6 bases). This CDR3 is built from 14 residues. The germline V gene has CDR1 MDHEN and CDR2 SYDVKM. V lost 8 bases to trimming and J lost 5 bases, with 17 bases between them. Here the CDR3 reads CASRKMGARDTQYF. CDR3 in DNA: TGTGCCAGCCGCAAAATGGGGGCGAGAGATACGCAGTATTTT.

Many counts were recorded for this clone. This chain uses TRBV4-1 with TRBJ1-2, with D maybe TRBD1 (6 bases). V shed 4 bases and J shed 7 bases, with 16 bases lying between them. The length of the CDR3 is 14 residues. Germline CDR1 MGHRA, CDR2 YSYEKL. This chain's CDR3 is CASSPTGTISGYTF. CDR3 DNA: TGCGCCAGCAGCCCAACCGGGACAATATCTGGCTACACCTTC.